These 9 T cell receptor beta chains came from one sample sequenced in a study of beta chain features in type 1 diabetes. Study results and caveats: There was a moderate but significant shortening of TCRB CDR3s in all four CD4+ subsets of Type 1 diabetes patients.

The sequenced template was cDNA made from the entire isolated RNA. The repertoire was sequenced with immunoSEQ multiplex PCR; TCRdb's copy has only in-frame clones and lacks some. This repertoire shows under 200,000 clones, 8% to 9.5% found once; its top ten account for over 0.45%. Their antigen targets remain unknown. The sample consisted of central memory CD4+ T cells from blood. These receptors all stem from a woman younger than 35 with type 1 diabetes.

CDR3 DNA: TGCGCCAGCAGCTCGGGGGGAGGGGGATATGAGCAGTTCTTC. Protein product: CASSSGGGGYEQFF. The rearrangement uses TRBV5-1 and TRBJ2-1; possibly TRBD2 for D (7 bases). This CDR3 comprises 14 residues. V was cut by 3 bases and J by 8 bases, with 15 bases left in between. In germline, CDR1 is SGHRS, CDR2 YFSETQ.

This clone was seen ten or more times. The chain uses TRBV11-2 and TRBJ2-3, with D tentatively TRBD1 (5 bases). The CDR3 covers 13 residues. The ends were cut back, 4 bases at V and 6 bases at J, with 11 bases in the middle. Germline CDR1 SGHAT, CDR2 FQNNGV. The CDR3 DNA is TGTGCCAGCAGCTCGTCACAGGAGGATACGCAGTATTTT. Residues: CASSSSQEDTQYF.

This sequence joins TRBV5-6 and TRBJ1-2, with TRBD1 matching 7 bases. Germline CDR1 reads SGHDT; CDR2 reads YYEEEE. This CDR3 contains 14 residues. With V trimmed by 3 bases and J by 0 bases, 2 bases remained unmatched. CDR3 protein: CASSWGQPNYGYTF. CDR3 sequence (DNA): TGTGCCAGCAGCTGGGGACAGCCTAACTATGGCTACACCTTC.

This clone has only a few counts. The CDR3 region has the DNA TGTGCCAGTAAGCGCCTAGCGGAGGAGCAGTTCTTC. Its translation: CASKRLAEEQFF. The chain employs TRBV2 and TRBJ2-1; 7 nucleotides line up with TRBD2. Germline V lookup: CDR1 SNHLY, CDR2 FYNNEI. The CDR3 consists of 12 residues. V lost 9 bases, J lost 10 bases, and 9 bases stayed unmatched. The variable domain in full, completed from reference TRBV2 and TRBJ2-1, reads EPEVTQTPSHQVTQMGQEVILRCVPISNHLYFYWYRQILGQKVEFLVSFYNNEISEKSEIFDDQFSVERPDGSNFTLKIRSTKLEDSAMYFCASKRLAEEQFFGPGTRLTVL.

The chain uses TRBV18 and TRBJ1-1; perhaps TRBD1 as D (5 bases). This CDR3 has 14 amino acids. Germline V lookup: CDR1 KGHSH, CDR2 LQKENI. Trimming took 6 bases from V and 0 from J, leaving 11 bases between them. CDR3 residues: CASSEGVMNTEAFF. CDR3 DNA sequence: TGTGCCAGCTCTGAAGGGGTCATGAACACTGAAGCTTTCTTT.

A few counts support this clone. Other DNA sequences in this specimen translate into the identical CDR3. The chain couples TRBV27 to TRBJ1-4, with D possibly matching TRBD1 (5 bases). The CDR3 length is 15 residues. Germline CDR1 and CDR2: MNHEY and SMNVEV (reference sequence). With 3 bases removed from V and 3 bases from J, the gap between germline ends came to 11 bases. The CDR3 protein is CASSFQGWANEKLFF. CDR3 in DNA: TGTGCCAGCAGTTTTCAGGGATGGGCTAATGAAAAACTGTTTTTT.

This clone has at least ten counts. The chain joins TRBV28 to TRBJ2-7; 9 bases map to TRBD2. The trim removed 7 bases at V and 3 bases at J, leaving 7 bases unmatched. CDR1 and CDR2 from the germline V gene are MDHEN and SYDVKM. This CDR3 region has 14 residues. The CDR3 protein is CASISPAGGYEQYF. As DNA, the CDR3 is TGTGCCAGCATATCCCCAGCGGGAGGCTACGAGCAGTACTTC.

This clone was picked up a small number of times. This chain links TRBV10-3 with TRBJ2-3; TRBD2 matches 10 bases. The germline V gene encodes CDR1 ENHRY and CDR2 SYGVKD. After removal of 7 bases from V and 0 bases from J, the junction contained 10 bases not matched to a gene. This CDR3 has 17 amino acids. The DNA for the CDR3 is TGTGCCATCAAGAGTAGCGGGGGGACCCTTAGCACAGATACGCAGTATTTT. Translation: CAIKSSGGTLSTDTQYF.

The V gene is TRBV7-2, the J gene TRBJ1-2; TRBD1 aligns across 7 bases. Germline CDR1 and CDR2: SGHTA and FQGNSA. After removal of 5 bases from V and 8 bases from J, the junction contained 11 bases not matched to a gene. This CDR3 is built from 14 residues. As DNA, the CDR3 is TGTGCCAGCAGCGGAACCGGACAGGCTGGAGGCTACACCTTC. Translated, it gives CASSGTGQAGGYTF.